Below, 5 T cell receptor beta chains from the same sample are listed, as sequenced in a study of Tregs in tolerant kidney transplant recipients. Profiling relied on immunoSEQ multiplex PCR, and the TCRdb table lists in-frame clones only, not all of them. There are 50,000 to 75,000 clones in the sample; roughly 98% occur only once, and approximately 0.36% lies in the top ten. The starting material was Tregs from blood, obtained before the transplant. All receptors derive from a human donor who received a combined kidney and bone marrow transplant.

The chain employs TRBV7-8 and TRBJ1-1; no clear D gene. The V gene lost 7 bases and the J gene lost 1 base, with 10 bases spanning the gap. The length of the CDR3 is 13 residues. CDR1 SGHVS and CDR2 FQNEAQ come from the germline V gene. The CDR3 region has the DNA TGTGCCAGCACCATGGCAGGGAACACTGAAGCTTTCTTT. This codes for CASTMAGNTEAFF.

The CDR3 DNA reads as TGTGCCAGCAGCGTAGGGTCGGCTGGAAACACCATATATTTT. It yields the protein CASSVGSAGNTIYF. This chain connects TRBV9 to TRBJ1-3, with D hard to call. CDR1 is SGDLS, CDR2 YYNGEE, per germline. The CDR3 is 14 amino acids. Trimming pared 0 bases from V and 2 bases from J, leaving 6 bases between.

The rearrangement joins TRBV7-6 to TRBJ2-5; D is undetermined. Germline V gene lookup returns CDR1 SGHVS and CDR2 FNYEAQ. This CDR3 is built from 14 residues. V was clipped by 1 base and J by 5 bases, with 11 bases between them. DNA for the CDR3: TGTGCCAGCAGCTTAGGATTTTTTCGGGAGACCCAGTACTTC. This gives the protein CASSLGFFRETQYF. Looking up the rest from reference TRBV7-6 and TRBJ2-5 gives the full variable domain: GAGVSQSPRYKVTKRGQDVALRCDPISGHVSLYWYRQALGQGPEFLTYFNYEAQQDKSGLPNDRFSAERPEGSISTLTIQRTEQRDSAMYRCASSLGFFRETQYFGPGTRLLVL.

The rearrangement joins TRBV5-1 to TRBJ2-7, with 8 bases aligning to TRBD1. CDR3 length: 16 residues. Germline V lookup: CDR1 SGHRS, CDR2 YFSETQ. Trimming took 2 bases from V and 0 from J; bases not matched to a gene: 7. CDR3 sequence (DNA): TGCGCCAGCAGCTTACAAGGACAGGGATTCTCCTACGAGCAGTACTTC. Translating it yields CASSLQGQGFSYEQYF. The whole variable domain, remainder taken from reference TRBV5-1 and TRBJ2-7, is KAGVTQTPRYLIKTRGQQVTLSCSPISGHRSVSWYQQTPGQGLQFLFEYFSETQRNKGNFPGRFSGRQFSNSRSEMNVSTLELGDSALYLCASSLQGQGFSYEQYFGPGTRLTVT.

This clone was seen only once. The genes are TRBV10-2 and TRBJ2-7; D remains ambiguous. V gave up 4 bases and J gave up 5 bases, with 15 bases separating them. CDR3 length: 14 amino acids. Germline CDR1 is WSHSY and CDR2 is SAAADI. The CDR3 loop is CASSVGQVVHEQYF. In DNA, the CDR3 is TGCGCCAGCAGTGTGGGCCAGGTTGTCCACGAGCAGTACTTC.